The 20 T cell receptor beta chains in this list originate from one sample, sequenced in a study of CD8 T cells in ankylosing spondylitis (dated by TCRdb to about 2017). General findings and caveats noted by the study authors: A TCR beta motif made up of several highly homologous amino acid variants appeared to be characteristic of blood from ankylosing spondylitis patients.

These receptors' antigens are unknown. Library generation was performed with 5' RACE. The listed sequencing device is Illumina HiSeq 2500. In-frame beta chains were kept once TCRdb had trimmed the public reads at Q25 with fastp and called clones with MiXCR. Each CDR3 protein appears once, grouped with its most common genes and DNA. This sample has about 500,000 distinct CDR3 sequences in its table, and about 5.7% of those were observed once. 3.5% of the sample rests with the top ten. Material: blood, either unsorted or a sorted T cell fraction (not recorded which). The source is a male donor with ankylosing spondylitis.

This clonotype was observed a handful of times. V and J are TRBV7-2 and TRBJ2-7; TRBD1 is a possible D gene (6 bases). Trimming took off 5 bases at V and 2 bases at J, with 13 bases between the two ends. The V gene's germline CDR1 is SGHTA and CDR2 FQGNSA. The CDR3 has 14 amino acids. The CDR3 nucleotides are TGTGCCAGCAGCCCTGACAGGTGGACCTACGAGCAGTACTTC. Its protein product is CASSPDRWTYEQYF.

This clonotype was found many times. The rearrangement uses TRBV6-2 or TRBV6-3 and TRBJ2-1, with D possibly TRBD2 on 5 matching bases. CDR1 is MNHEY and CDR2 is SVGEGT in the germline V gene. Trimming pared 6 bases from V and 7 bases from J, leaving 10 bases between. This CDR3 contains 12 residues. As DNA, the CDR3 is TGTGCCAGCAGCCACGGACTGAATGAGCAGTTCTTC. This gives the protein CASSHGLNEQFF.

This clonotype was picked up a small number of times. The genes are TRBV10-3 and TRBJ1-1; D ambiguous. Per germline, CDR1 ENHRY and CDR2 SYGVKD. The CDR3 totals 12 residues. Trimming removed 4 bases at V and 3 bases at J, with 6 bases between. CDR3 nucleotides: TGTGCCATCAGTGGGGCGGACACTGAAGCTTTCTTT. Protein sequence: CAISGADTEAFF.

This clonotype occurred many times. The V gene is TRBV5-1, the J gene TRBJ1-1; a possible D gene is TRBD1 (5 bases). V lost 0 bases and J lost 4, with 10 bases in between. The CDR3 loop spans 14 amino acids. The germline V gene has CDR1 SGHRS and CDR2 YFSETQ. The chain's CDR3 is CASSLAVGGTEAFF. Here the CDR3 DNA reads TGCGCCAGCAGCTTGGCCGTCGGGGGCACTGAAGCTTTCTTT.

Worth noting for this clonotype: Just one base apart from a much larger clone, this may be a read error. This rearrangement joins TRBV29-1 to TRBJ1-1; D unclear. CDR1 and CDR2 (germline): SQVTM, ANQGSEA. CDR3 length equals 17 residues. V was trimmed by 4 bases and J by 5 bases, leaving 26 bases between them. CDR3 coding DNA: TGCAGCGTTGTAGACCTAGACCTGTCTAGTGGTTTGACTGAAGCTTTCTTT. It is translated as CSVVDLDLSSGLTEAFF.

The chain links TRBV4-1 to TRBJ2-7, with D perhaps TRBD2 (6 bases). Deletions cut 0 bases from V and 4 bases from J, with 19 bases between. This CDR3 is 17 amino acids long. The germline gives CDR1 MGHRA, CDR2 YSYEKL. The CDR3 spells CASSQDRFSGELYEQYF. CDR3 in DNA: TGCGCCAGCAGCCAAGATCGGTTTTCGGGAGAGTTATACGAGCAGTACTTC.

This clonotype was counted ten times or more. The rearrangement uses TRBV4-1 and TRBJ2-1; 12 bases align to TRBD2. The length of the CDR3 is 22 residues. Germline V gene lookup returns CDR1 MGHRA and CDR2 YSYEKL. V lost 1 base, J lost 0 bases, and 16 bases stayed unmatched. For the CDR3, the DNA is TGCGCCAGCAGCCAAGTGTCATTTCTTCCTAGCGGGGGGGATAGCTCCTACAATGAGCAGTTCTTC. Its translation is CASSQVSFLPSGGDSSYNEQFF.

This clonotype showed up just a few times. The chain is built from TRBV20-1 and TRBJ2-1; D is possibly TRBD1 or TRBD2 (5 bases each). Trimming shortened V by 6 bases and J by 6 bases, and 18 bases separated the two germline ends. Germline-derived CDR1 and CDR2 are DFQATT and SNEGSKA (reference sequence). This CDR3 contains 14 residues. This CDR3 is CSATSSGASNEQFF. The CDR3 DNA reads TGCAGTGCGACCTCTTCCGGGGCTAGCAATGAGCAGTTCTTC.

This clonotype has a count of ten or more. The rearrangement links TRBV20-1 to TRBJ1-4; the match to TRBD1 covers 10 bases. CDR1 and CDR2 (germline): DFQATT, SNEGSKA (reference sequence). The CDR3 is made up of 15 amino acids. Unmatched junction bases numbered 3, after V lost 1 base and J lost 4 bases. The CDR3 loop reads CSARGQGAINEKLFF. The CDR3 DNA follows: TGCAGTGCTAGAGGACAGGGGGCGATTAATGAAAAACTGTTTTTT.

This clonotype was recorded at least ten times. This chain joins TRBV9 and TRBJ1-6, with a tentative D call TRBD1 (6 bases). The V gene lost 4 bases and the J gene lost 8 bases, with 13 bases spanning the gap. The CDR3 consists of 14 residues. Germline loops: CDR1 SGDLS, CDR2 YYNGEE. The CDR3 nucleotides read TGTGCCAGCAGCCAAGGGGGGGTGGATTCACCCCTCCACTTT. Its translation is CASSQGGVDSPLHF.

Ten or more counts support this clonotype. V gene TRBV11-2 combines with J gene TRBJ1-5, with D possibly being TRBD1 (6 bases). With 5 bases removed from V and 5 bases from J, the gap between germline ends came to 13 bases. Germline CDR1 is SGHAT and CDR2 is FQNNGV. The CDR3 loop spans 14 amino acids. The CDR3 DNA is TGTGCCAGCAGCCCTGGACAGAGCCATCAGCCCCAGCATTTT. Its protein is CASSPGQSHQPQHF. The entire variable domain, with the rest obtained from reference TRBV11-2 and TRBJ1-5, is as follows: EAGVAQSPRYKIIEKRQSVAFWCNPISGHATLYWYQQILGQGPKLLIQFQNNGVVDDSQLPKDRFSAERLKGVDSTLKIQPAKLEDSAVYLCASSPGQSHQPQHFGDGTRLSIL.

This clonotype has only a few counts. The rearrangement links TRBV11-2 to TRBJ2-2, with D unclear. The CDR3 runs 15 residues. Per the germline V gene, CDR1 is SGHAT and CDR2 is FQNNGV. The V end lost 7 bases, the J end lost 1 base, and 13 bases lay between the germline ends. The CDR3 reads CASTSLTENTGELFF. The CDR3 coding sequence is TGTGCCAGCACTTCCCTAACAGAGAACACCGGGGAGCTGTTTTTT. Complete variable domain (other parts from reference TRBV11-2 and TRBJ2-2): EAGVAQSPRYKIIEKRQSVAFWCNPISGHATLYWYQQILGQGPKLLIQFQNNGVVDDSQLPKDRFSAERLKGVDSTLKIQPAKLEDSAVYLCASTSLTENTGELFFGEGSRLTVL.

There are many counts of this clonotype. The rearrangement links TRBV12-3 or TRBV12-4 to TRBJ1-4; no definite D call. The CDR3 is made up of 14 amino acids. Trimming left V 3 bases short and J 4 bases short, with 9 bases between. The CDR3 DNA reads as TGTGCCAGCAGTTTCAGGCAGGATAATGAAAAACTGTTTTTT. Its translation is CASSFRQDNEKLFF.

The chain recombines TRBV21-1 with TRBJ2-7. TRBV21-1 is a pseudogene locus. The CDR3 is made up of 16 amino acids. The CDR3 DNA follows: TGTGCCAGCAGCGTAATGCTCAGACGGGCAACCGACGAGCAGTACTTC. This codes for CASSVMLRRATDEQYF.

In this sample, this clonotype turned up many times. This chain links TRBV5-6 with TRBJ1-2; possibly TRBD1 for D (5 bases). The CDR3 consists of 15 residues. The V end was cut by 1 base, the J end by 8 bases, with 18 bases between. Looked up from germline, CDR1 is SGHDT and CDR2 is YYEEEE. CDR3 protein: CASSLLQAPSHGYTF. The CDR3 region has the DNA TGTGCCAGCAGCTTGTTACAGGCCCCTTCCCACGGCTACACCTTC. The whole variable domain, filled in from reference TRBV5-6 and TRBJ1-2, reads DAGVTQSPTHLIKTRGQQVTLRCSPKSGHDTVSWYQQALGQGPQFIFQYYEEEERQRGNFPDRFSGHQFPNYSSELNVNALLLGDSALYLCASSLLQAPSHGYTFGSGTRLTVV.

Only a few counts were recorded for this clonotype. The chain couples TRBV5-1 to TRBJ2-5; 8 nucleotides align to TRBD2. Germline lookup yields CDR1 SGHRS and CDR2 YFSETQ. V dropped 1 base and J dropped 1; count of bases not matched to a gene: 3. CDR3 length: 15 amino acids. CDR3 bases: TGCGCCAGCAGCTTGTTTAGCGGGGTCCAAGAGACCCAGTACTTC. This encodes CASSLFSGVQETQYF.

This clonotype appeared many times. The chain links TRBV6-5 to TRBJ1-4, with TRBD1 matching 7 bases. This CDR3 contains 16 residues. Trimming removed 5 bases from V and 0 bases from J; junction bases left unmatched: 6. Per the germline V gene, CDR1 is MNHEY and CDR2 is SVGAGI. CDR3 protein: CASSHNRGTTNEKLFF. Here the CDR3 DNA reads TGTGCCAGCAGTCACAACAGGGGAACAACTAATGAAAAACTGTTTTTT.

This clonotype has at least ten counts. The chain links TRBV15 to TRBJ2-7; 7 bases map to TRBD1. Trimming took 6 bases from V and 1 from J; bases not matched to a gene: 6. This CDR3 spans 14 amino acids. CDR1 and CDR2 from the germline V gene are LNHNV and YYDKDF (reference sequence). CDR3 in amino acids: CATSWYRGSYEQYF. The CDR3 region has the DNA TGTGCCACCAGTTGGTACAGGGGTTCCTACGAGCAGTACTTC.

This clonotype was counted ten times or more. The CDR3 protein is CSASSRDRAVEQYF. CDR3 bases: TGCAGTGCTAGTAGTCGGGACAGGGCCGTCGAGCAGTACTTC. This rearrangement joins TRBV20-1 to TRBJ2-7; 9 positions match TRBD1. V trimming: 3 bases; J trimming: 6 bases; junction bases outside the gene matches: 9. The CDR3 length is 14 residues. Germline V gives CDR1 DFQATT, CDR2 SNEGSKA (reference sequence).

This clonotype appeared many times. V usage is TRBV11-2 and J usage is TRBJ2-4; D gene uncertain. The V gene's germline CDR1 is SGHAT and CDR2 FQNNGV. V was shortened by 1 base and J by 0 bases, with 16 bases between the two germline ends. The CDR3 loop spans 18 amino acids. The CDR3 spells CASSLALSTSLAKNIQYF. CDR3 nucleotides: TGTGCCAGCAGCTTAGCTCTTTCGACCTCACTAGCCAAAAACATTCAGTACTTC.